This is a list of T cell receptor beta chains from one sample in a study of early T cells in non-severe SARS-CoV-2 infection. MiXCR, applied by TCRdb to the 5' RACE reads, yields one record per CDR3 protein. The sample shows 65,000 to 80,000 distinct CDR3 sequences, about 10% of them seen only once. Sequenced material: whole blood. All receptors derive from an adult who was a healthcare worker with PCR-confirmed SARS-CoV-2 infection or an uninfected control (not recorded which). CDR3s leave out the opening cysteine and the closing phenylalanine or tryptophan. D genes are given only for firm matches.

v_call	d_call	cdr3_length	j_call	cdr3_aa
TRBV5-1	TRBD1	12	TRBJ1-2	ASSLSQGADGYT
TRBV9	NA	12	TRBJ2-1	ASSVVPSDNEQF
TRBV7-3	TRBD2	14	TRBJ2-2	ASSLMAGGNTGELF
TRBV11-2	NA	13	TRBJ2-5	ASSLVGVAEETQY
TRBV2	NA	14	TRBJ2-5	ASSSLDSSLQETQY
TRBV20-1	TRBD1	12	TRBJ1-2	SAYDDRVKDGYT
TRBV29-1	NA	12	TRBJ1-1	SVASEGRVTEAF
TRBV14	NA	14	TRBJ1-2	ASSQSAGPRKNGYT
TRBV12-5	NA	12	TRBJ1-5	ASGPDISNQPQH
TRBV18	NA	13	TRBJ1-6	ASSLEGPHGSPLH
TRBV7-3	NA	11	TRBJ2-2	ASRQGNTGELF
TRBV5-5	NA	10	TRBJ2-3	ASSLIADTQY
TRBV12-3/TRBV12-4	NA	12	TRBJ2-3	ASSFFIDSEAQY
TRBV12-3/TRBV12-4	NA	13	TRBJ1-2	ASSLKIGGIYGYT
TRBV7-9	NA	14	TRBJ2-7	ASSLSYGESSYEQY
TRBV6-2/TRBV6-3	TRBD2	14	TRBJ2-1	ASSPGTSGGAGEQF
TRBV20-1	NA	13	TRBJ1-1	SARTQTGLNTEAF
TRBV30	NA	13	TRBJ2-3	AWLPGHPSTDTQY
TRBV3-1	TRBD1	13	TRBJ1-2	ASSQTGTANYGYT
TRBV6-5	NA	11	TRBJ2-3	ASSSPSTDTQY
TRBV12-3/TRBV12-4	TRBD2	13	TRBJ2-3	ASSFGGGATDTQY
TRBV2	TRBD1	13	TRBJ1-2	ASILPGQGWSGYT
TRBV6-1	NA	11	TRBJ1-1	ASSETRTVEAF
TRBV6-5	NA	11	TRBJ1-2	ASSYQGNYGYT
TRBV9	NA	13	TRBJ2-1	ASSVRAGANNEQF
TRBV19	TRBD1	12	TRBJ2-7	ASSMGTGSYEQY
TRBV20-1	NA	12	TRBJ1-5	SARDVGVAQPQH
TRBV6-2/TRBV6-3	NA	10	TRBJ1-1	ASSVQGTEAF
TRBV7-8	NA	10	TRBJ2-3	ASSPNTDTQY
TRBV7-8	NA	14	TRBJ1-6	ASSLARGGMNSPLH
TRBV6-5	TRBD1	11	TRBJ2-7	ASKGTELYEQY
TRBV11-3	TRBD2	16	TRBJ2-3	ASSHRTSGGAEENTQY
TRBV27	NA	16	TRBJ2-6	ASSFNRAVYSGANVLT
TRBV29-1	TRBD1	12	TRBJ1-2	SVERQGARYGYT
TRBV29-1	NA	8	TRBJ2-3	SSGGDTQY
TRBV20-1	TRBD2	12	TRBJ2-7	SARGLAEFYEQY
TRBV10-3	NA	11	TRBJ2-2	AIIQTNTGELF
TRBV12-3/TRBV12-4	NA	12	TRBJ1-1	ASSPQTVGTEAF
TRBV20-1	TRBD2	16	TRBJ2-5	SARDLGTSGGPMETQY
TRBV27	NA	14	TRBJ1-2	ASNGGLWLTYYGYT
TRBV30	NA	11	TRBJ1-2	AWSPDRNYGYT
TRBV12-3/TRBV12-4	NA	12	TRBJ2-5	ASRRRGAEETQY
TRBV7-8	NA	11	TRBJ2-3	ASSLGGRDTQY
TRBV6-4	NA	12	TRBJ2-1	ASSEGGAYNEQF
TRBV10-3	TRBD1	10	TRBJ2-1	AISAGGDEQF
TRBV5-1	NA	11	TRBJ2-7	ASSSRLSYEQY
TRBV7-9	TRBD1	12	TRBJ1-2	ASSLVTGGYGYT
TRBV2	TRBD1	13	TRBJ1-1	ASRDQQGGNTEAF
TRBV19	NA	12	TRBJ1-5	ASTSTGTGQPQH
TRBV29-1	NA	10	TRBJ1-2	SVEEVRERYT
TRBV20-1	TRBD1	11	TRBJ2-5	SCRQGLQETQY
TRBV18	NA	15	TRBJ2-2	ASSPISRTKNTGELF